This T cell receptor beta chain derives from a study of blood T cell repertoires in COVID-19. Study at large: Material from acute and convalescent COVID-19 was sourced from the United States, Italy and Spain.

Sequenced by immunoSEQ multiplex PCR; TCRdb stores in-frame clones only, minus some. The data show around 100,000 clones, around 88% seen once. Germline CDR1 reads LGHDT; CDR2 reads YNNKEL (reference sequence). This CDR3 is built from 18 residues. Losses at the gene ends were 0 bases for V and 5 bases for J; bases not matched to a gene: 12. This receptor was taken from an elderly man with acute or convalescent COVID-19. This rearrangement joins TRBV3-1 (or the pseudogene TRBV3-2) to TRBJ2-1, with 8 bases that match TRBD2. The sample consisted of peripheral blood. CDR3 nucleotides: TGTGCCAGCAGCCAAGACGGACTTCGGACTAGCTCAAACAATGAGCAGTTCTTC. Its translation is CASSQDGLRTSSNNEQFF.